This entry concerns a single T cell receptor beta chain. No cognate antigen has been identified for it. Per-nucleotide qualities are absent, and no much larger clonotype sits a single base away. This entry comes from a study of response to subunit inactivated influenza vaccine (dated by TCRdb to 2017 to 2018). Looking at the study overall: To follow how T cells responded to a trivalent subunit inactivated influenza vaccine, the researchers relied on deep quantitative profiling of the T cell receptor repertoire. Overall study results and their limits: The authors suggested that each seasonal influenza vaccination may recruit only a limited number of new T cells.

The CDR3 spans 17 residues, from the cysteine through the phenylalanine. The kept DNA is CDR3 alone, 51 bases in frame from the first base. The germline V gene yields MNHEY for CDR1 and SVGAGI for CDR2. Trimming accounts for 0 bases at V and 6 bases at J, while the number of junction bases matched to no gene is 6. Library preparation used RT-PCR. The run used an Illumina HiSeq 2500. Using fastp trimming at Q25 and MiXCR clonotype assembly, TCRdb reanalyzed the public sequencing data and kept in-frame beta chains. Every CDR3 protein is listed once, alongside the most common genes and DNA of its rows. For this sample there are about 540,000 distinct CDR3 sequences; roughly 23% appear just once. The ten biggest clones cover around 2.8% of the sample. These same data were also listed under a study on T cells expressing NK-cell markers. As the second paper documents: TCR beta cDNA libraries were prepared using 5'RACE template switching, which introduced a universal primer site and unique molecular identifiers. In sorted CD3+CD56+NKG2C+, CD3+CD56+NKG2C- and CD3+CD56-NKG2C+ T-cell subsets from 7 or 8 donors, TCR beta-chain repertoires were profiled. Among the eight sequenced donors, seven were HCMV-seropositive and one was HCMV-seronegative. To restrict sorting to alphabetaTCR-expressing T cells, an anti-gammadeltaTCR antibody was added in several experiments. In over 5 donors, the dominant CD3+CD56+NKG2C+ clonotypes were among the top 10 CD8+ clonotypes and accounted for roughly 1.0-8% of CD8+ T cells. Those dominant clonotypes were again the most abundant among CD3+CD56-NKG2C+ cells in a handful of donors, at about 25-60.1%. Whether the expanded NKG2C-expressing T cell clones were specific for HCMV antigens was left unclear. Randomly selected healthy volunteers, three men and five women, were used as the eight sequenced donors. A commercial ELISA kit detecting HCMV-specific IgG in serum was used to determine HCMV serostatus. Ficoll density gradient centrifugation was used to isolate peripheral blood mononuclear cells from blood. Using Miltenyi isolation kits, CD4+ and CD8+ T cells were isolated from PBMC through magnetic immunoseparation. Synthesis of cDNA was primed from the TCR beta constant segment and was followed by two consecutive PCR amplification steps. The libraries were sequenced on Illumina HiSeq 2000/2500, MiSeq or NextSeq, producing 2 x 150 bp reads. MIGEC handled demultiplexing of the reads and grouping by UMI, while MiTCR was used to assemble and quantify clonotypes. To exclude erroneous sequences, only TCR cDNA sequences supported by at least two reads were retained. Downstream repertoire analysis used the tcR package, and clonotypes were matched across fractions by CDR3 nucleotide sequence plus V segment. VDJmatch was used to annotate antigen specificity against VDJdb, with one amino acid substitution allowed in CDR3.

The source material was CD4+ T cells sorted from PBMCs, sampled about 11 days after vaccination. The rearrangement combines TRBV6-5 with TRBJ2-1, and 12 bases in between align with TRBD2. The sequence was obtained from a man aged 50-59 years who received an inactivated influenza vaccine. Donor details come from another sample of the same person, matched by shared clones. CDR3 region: CASSYSSGLAGSNEQFF. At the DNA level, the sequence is TGTGCCAGCAGTTACTCCTCTGGACTAGCGGGATCCAATGAGCAGTTCTTC.